The 14 T cell receptor beta chains presented below share a single source sample, sequenced in a study of T-cell reconstitution after alpha-beta-depleted transplantation in children. For TCRbeta, the library was prepared with unique molecular identifiers. TCRdb reprocessed the PCR reads via MiXCR and lists one record per CDR3 protein. The data show 65,000 to 85,000 distinct CDR3 sequences, 11% seen once. This sample comprised PBMCs, obtained before TCRalphabeta/CD19-depleted stem cell transplant. The receptors come from a boy younger than 18 with acute myeloid leukemia, due to receive a stem cell transplant.

Ten or more counts support this clonotype. The chain recombines TRBV25-1 with TRBJ2-7; 8 positions match TRBD1. In germline, CDR1 is MGHDK, CDR2 SYGVNS. V was pared by 6 bases and J by 7 bases, with 8 bases of the junction left unmatched. The CDR3 loop spans 13 amino acids. The CDR3 spells CASRTSGGWEQYF. CDR3 DNA: TGTGCCAGCAGGACCTCAGGGGGCTGGGAGCAGTACTTC.

This clonotype was recorded a few times. J is TRBJ1-1 and V is TRBV7-9, with D maybe TRBD1 (5 bases). In germline, CDR1 is SEHNR, CDR2 FQNEAQ (reference sequence). The CDR3 loop spans 15 amino acids. The germline V and J ends were trimmed by 1 base and 4 bases, with 13 bases remaining between them. CDR3 loop: CASSLDRGVSTEAFF. In nucleotides, the CDR3 is TGTGCCAGCAGCTTAGACAGAGGGGTTAGCACTGAAGCTTTCTTT.

This clonotype was seen at least ten times. This sequence joins TRBV7-9 and TRBJ2-7; 10 bases line up with TRBD1. Germline lookup yields CDR1 SEHNR and CDR2 FQNEAQ (reference sequence). The CDR3 covers 16 residues. With V trimmed by 9 bases and J by 2 bases, 13 bases remained unmatched. CDR3 bases: TGTGCCAGTTCCAAATCCGGGACAGGGGAAACCTACGAGCAGTACTTC. It codes for CASSKSGTGETYEQYF.

This clonotype appeared many times. V gene TRBV11-2 combines with J gene TRBJ1-2; 8 bases align to TRBD1. The V gene end was trimmed by 5 bases and the J gene end by 7 bases; junction bases not matched to a gene: 12. CDR3 size: 15 residues. Germline CDR1 reads SGHAT; CDR2 reads FQNNGV. DNA for the CDR3: TGTGCCAGCAGCCACCCGGACAGGGTTCTCTCTGGCTACACCTTC. It is translated as CASSHPDRVLSGYTF.

This clonotype was picked up many times. The chain carries TRBV7-9 and TRBJ2-5; no definite D call. Germline CDR1 SEHNR, CDR2 FQNEAQ (reference sequence). The CDR3 spans 12 residues. Trimming shortened V by 3 bases and J by 3 bases, and 5 bases separated the two germline ends. For the CDR3, the DNA is TGTGCCAGCAGCTTCCCTAAAGAGACCCAGTACTTC. It codes for CASSFPKETQYF.

This clonotype was counted ten times or more. The chain links TRBV20-1 to TRBJ2-7; D is tentatively TRBD1 or TRBD2 (5 bases each). Germline-derived CDR1 and CDR2 are DFQATT and SNEGSKA (reference sequence). This CDR3 contains 14 residues. Trimming cost V 5 bases and J 13 bases, with 27 bases left between them. The CDR3 region is CSAPDGRRGHSIYF. In DNA, the CDR3 is TGCAGTGCTCCAGATGGGCGACGGGGCCATTCGATCTACTTC.

This clonotype has a handful of counts. V gene TRBV12-3 or TRBV12-4 combines with J gene TRBJ1-2; D may be TRBD1 (6 bases). The V end lost 5 bases, the J end lost 5 bases, and 12 bases lay between the germline ends. The CDR3 has 13 amino acids. CDR3 loop: CASSPWTEYGYTF. The CDR3 coding sequence is TGTGCCAGCAGTCCCTGGACAGAGTATGGCTACACCTTC.

This clonotype was recorded many times. This chain uses TRBV7-2 with TRBJ1-1, with D possibly being TRBD1 (5 bases). V was clipped by 5 bases and J by 2 bases, with 9 bases between them. CDR3 size: 13 residues. Germline CDR1 is SGHTA and CDR2 is FQGNSA. The CDR3 sequence is CASSTRGNTEAFF. DNA of the CDR3: TGTGCCAGCAGCACAAGGGGTAACACTGAAGCTTTCTTT.

This clonotype was recorded at least ten times. V is TRBV6-2 or TRBV6-3 and J is TRBJ1-1; 12 bases align to TRBD1. The CDR3 is made up of 16 amino acids. CDR1 MNHEY and CDR2 SVGEGT come from the germline V gene. J was trimmed by 7 bases and V by 5 bases; bases with no gene match: 11. The CDR3 DNA reads TGTGCCAGCAGTACCCGGGACAGGGGGCTTTTTGGTGAAGCTTTCTTT. Its protein product is CASSTRDRGLFGEAFF.

The gene calls are TRBV29-1 and TRBJ2-6; TRBD1 agrees at 8 bases. Germline values: CDR1 SQVTM, CDR2 ANQGSEA. The CDR3 spans 17 residues. V gave up 6 bases and J gave up 4 bases; unmatched junction bases: 14. The chain's CDR3 is CSVAGDQGAWGANVLTF. In DNA, the CDR3 is TGCAGCGTCGCCGGGGATCAGGGGGCTTGGGGGGCCAACGTCCTGACTTTC.

This clonotype has a count of ten or more. V and J are TRBV3-1 and TRBJ2-1; D not resolved. Germline V gene lookup returns CDR1 LGHDT and CDR2 YNNKEL (reference sequence). This CDR3 has 15 amino acids. With 4 bases removed from V and 3 bases from J, the gap between germline ends came to 13 bases. CDR3 coding DNA: TGTGCCAGCAGCCCTTCACGCGGAAACTACAATGAGCAGTTCTTC. Its protein product is CASSPSRGNYNEQFF.

A remark on this clonotype: Being one base from a much bigger clone, this may be a read error. The chain joins TRBV7-8 to TRBJ2-7, with 7 bases fitting TRBD1. V gave up 3 bases and J gave up 2 bases; unmatched junction bases: 7. The CDR3 covers 15 residues. Germline CDR1 SGHVS, CDR2 FQNEAQ. In nucleotides, the CDR3 is TGTGCCAGCAGCTTGGGACAGCACACAACCTACGAGCAGTACTTC. Translating gives CASSLGQHTTYEQYF. Based on the CDR3 plus reference TRBV7-8 and TRBJ2-7, the full variable domain is GAGVSQSPRYKVAKRGQDVALRCDPISGHVSLFWYQQALGQGPEFLTYFQNEAQLDKSGLPSDRFFAERPEGSVSTLKIQRTQQEDSAVYLCASSLGQHTTYEQYFGPGTRLTVT.

In its sample, this clonotype was seen many times. The V gene is TRBV12-3 or TRBV12-4, the J gene TRBJ1-1; D is unclear. V lost 5 bases and J 10 bases, leaving 17 bases between the germline ends. The CDR3 contains 13 residues. The CDR3 reads CASSHIGRETAFF. The CDR3 DNA reads TGTGCCAGCAGTCATATTGGGAGGGAGACAGCTTTCTTT.

This clonotype was picked up many times. The chain combines TRBV7-9 with TRBJ1-1; D remains unclear. Germline CDR1 SEHNR, CDR2 FQNEAQ (reference sequence). The length of the CDR3 is 13 residues. Trimming stripped 1 base from V and 9 bases from J, with 12 bases between. CDR3 residues: CASSLEPTSQAFF. The DNA of the CDR3 is TGTGCCAGCAGCTTAGAACCTACAAGTCAAGCTTTCTTT.